These 20 T cell receptor beta chains were all obtained from the same sample, sequenced in a study of blood T cell repertoires in COVID-19. Produced via immunoSEQ multiplex PCR; TCRdb's table is partial and in-frame only. The sample carries some 220,000 clones, roughly 80% recorded once. Sequencing was done on a sample of peripheral blood. The receptors originated from a woman between 65 and 79 years old with COVID-19, enrolled during active disease.

This clone was seen a few times. The genes are TRBV12-3 or TRBV12-4 and TRBJ2-7; 8 bases line up with TRBD1. CDR3 length: 12 amino acids. The V and J ends lost 7 bases and 5 bases, in that order; junction bases with no gene match: 4. CDR3 sequence reads: CASTLTGDEQYF. Written as DNA, the CDR3 is TGTGCCAGCACTCTGACAGGGGACGAGCAGTACTTC.

The chain recombines TRBV7-2 with TRBJ1-1; D gene uncertain. Germline CDR1 is SGHTA and CDR2 is FQGNSA. Between the trimmed V and J ends, which lost 2 bases and 5 bases, there was a span of 9 bases. This CDR3 contains 13 residues. CDR3 loop: CASSLLAPTEAFF. As DNA, the CDR3 is TGTGCCAGCAGCTTACTGGCTCCGACTGAAGCTTTCTTT.

This clone was counted between two and nine times. The chain uses TRBV7-2 and TRBJ1-4, with D possibly being TRBD1 (5 bases). Germline V gives CDR1 SGHTA, CDR2 FQGNSA. This CDR3 has 14 residues. Trimming removed 1 base from V and 8 bases from J, with 11 bases in between. The CDR3 nucleotides are TGTGCCAGCAGCTTAGGGGGCCATGGGGAAAAACTGTTTTTT. This encodes CASSLGGHGEKLFF.

The chain carries TRBV7-9 and TRBJ2-7; 10 nucleotides agree with TRBD2. After removal of 8 bases from V and 11 bases from J, the junction contained 9 bases not matched to a gene. The CDR3 loop spans 12 amino acids. The germline gives CDR1 SEHNR, CDR2 FQNEAQ (reference sequence). CDR3 in amino acids: CASGLLAGAKYF. The DNA of the CDR3 is TGTGCCAGCGGCCTTCTAGCGGGAGCGAAGTACTTC.

Written as DNA, the CDR3 is TGTGCCAGCAGTACATCCGGGACATTCTACGAGCAGTACTTC. Protein: CASSTSGTFYEQYF. The rearrangement uses TRBV28 and TRBJ2-7; possibly TRBD1 for D (6 bases). Germline lookup yields CDR1 MDHEN and CDR2 SYDVKM. V lost 5 bases and J lost 3, with 14 bases in between. This CDR3 has 14 residues.

The chain recombines TRBV5-5 with TRBJ2-5, with 11 bases identical to TRBD2. CDR1 and CDR2 (germline): SGHKS, YYEKEE (reference sequence). This CDR3 is 15 amino acids long. The junction had 4 bases not matched to a gene; V was cut back by 4 bases and J by 2 bases. Here the CDR3 reads CASSKGLAEQETQYF. The DNA for the CDR3 is TGTGCCAGCAGCAAGGGACTAGCGGAGCAAGAGACCCAGTACTTC.

This chain connects TRBV5-1 to TRBJ1-5; 10 positions agree with TRBD1. Trimming at V came to 4 bases and at J to 5 bases, leaving 6 bases not matched to a gene. The CDR3 has 15 amino acids. Germline lookup yields CDR1 SGHRS and CDR2 YFSETQ. The CDR3 here is CASSLTGGVDQPQHF. The CDR3 DNA is TGCGCCAGCAGCCTGACAGGGGGCGTCGATCAGCCCCAGCATTTT. Using reference TRBV5-1 and TRBJ1-5 for the parts outside the CDR3, the full variable domain is KAGVTQTPRYLIKTRGQQVTLSCSPISGHRSVSWYQQTPGQGLQFLFEYFSETQRNKGNFPGRFSGRQFSNSRSEMNVSTLELGDSALYLCASSLTGGVDQPQHFGDGTRLSIL.

This clone has a handful of counts. The CDR3 nucleotides read TGTGCCAGCAGTTTGAATAGCGGGTACCAAGAGACCCAGTACTTC. Its protein product is CASSLNSGYQETQYF. The J gene is TRBJ2-5, the V gene TRBV28, with 7 nucleotides matching TRBD2. The CDR3 totals 15 residues. Germline CDR1 is MDHEN and CDR2 is SYDVKM. V trimming: 3 bases; J trimming: 0 bases; junction bases outside the gene matches: 4.

This clone has just a few counts. This rearrangement joins TRBV5-1 to TRBJ1-1, with 10 bases identical to TRBD1. V gave up 4 bases and J gave up 0 bases; unmatched junction bases: 9. The CDR3 runs 17 residues. The germline V gene encodes CDR1 SGHRS and CDR2 YFSETQ. CDR3 sequence reads: CASSRTGTGVMNTEAFF. The CDR3 DNA reads TGCGCCAGCAGCCGCACCGGGACAGGGGTAATGAACACTGAAGCTTTCTTT. The full variable domain, in which reference TRBV5-1 and TRBJ1-1 provide the parts outside the CDR3, is KAGVTQTPRYLIKTRGQQVTLSCSPISGHRSVSWYQQTPGQGLQFLFEYFSETQRNKGNFPGRFSGRQFSNSRSEMNVSTLELGDSALYLCASSRTGTGVMNTEAFFGQGTRLTVV.

V and J are TRBV7-9 and TRBJ1-1, with D uncertain. Trimming removed 3 bases at V and 0 bases at J, with 11 bases between. The CDR3 is made up of 15 amino acids. Germline V gives CDR1 SEHNR, CDR2 FQNEAQ (reference sequence). Here the CDR3 reads CASSFMRRLNTEAFF. CDR3 bases: TGTGCCAGCAGCTTTATGAGGCGGTTGAACACTGAAGCTTTCTTT. Full variable domain (remainder filled in from reference TRBV7-9 and TRBJ1-1): DTGVSQNPRHKITKRGQNVTFRCDPISEHNRLYWYRQTLGQGPEFLTYFQNEAQLEKSRLLSDRFSAERPKGSFSTLEIQRTEQGDSAMYLCASSFMRRLNTEAFFGQGTRLTVV.

V is TRBV6-6 and J is TRBJ2-1, with TRBD2 matching over 15 bases. Trimming cost V 6 bases and J 4 bases; bases outside gene matches: 16. The CDR3 consists of 20 residues. CDR1 is MNHNY, CDR2 SVGAGI, per germline (reference sequence). In nucleotides, the CDR3 is TGTGCCAGCAGCCCGGGACTAGCGGGAGGATCCCTTCTCTTGTACAATGAGCAGTTCTTC. This sequence encodes CASSPGLAGGSLLLYNEQFF.

J is TRBJ2-6 and V is TRBV27; D call uncertain. This CDR3 comprises 16 residues. Looked up from germline, CDR1 is MNHEY and CDR2 is SMNVEV (reference sequence). Trimming took 4 bases from V and 0 from J, leaving 10 bases between them. CDR3 loop: CASSSLTASGANVLTF. CDR3 in DNA: TGTGCCAGCAGTTCCCTCACAGCCTCTGGGGCCAACGTCCTGACTTTC.

The V call is TRBV15, the J call TRBJ1-2; D is ambiguous. Germline V gives CDR1 LNHNV, CDR2 YYDKDF (reference sequence). The V end lost 9 bases, the J end lost 3 bases, and 17 bases lay between the germline ends. CDR3 size: 14 residues. Written as DNA, the CDR3 is TGTGCCACGGGCTCAGGCAGCCCCGACTATGGCTACACCTTC. Amino acids: CATGSGSPDYGYTF.

The chain joins TRBV5-6 to TRBJ2-5; 8 bases are a match to TRBD2. Losses at the gene ends were 0 bases for V and 5 bases for J; bases not matched to a gene: 12. The CDR3 is 17 residues long. Germline V gene sequence: CDR1 SGHDT, CDR2 YYEEEE. CDR3 in amino acids: CASSLVRSGRVAETQYF. CDR3 in DNA: TGTGCCAGCAGCTTGGTACGGAGCGGGAGAGTCGCGGAGACCCAGTACTTC.

The gene calls are TRBV28 and TRBJ2-3, with TRBD2 as a possible D gene (5 bases). The germline CDR1 and CDR2 sequences are MDHEN and SYDVKM. The V gene lost 5 bases and the J gene lost 1 base, with 13 bases spanning the gap. There are 15 residues in the CDR3. The CDR3 sequence: CASSPITGGTDTQYF. The CDR3 nucleotides are TGTGCCAGCAGTCCGATCACCGGGGGCACAGATACGCAGTATTTT.

A word on this clone: In the same sample, other DNA sequences code for this CDR3. The V and J genes are TRBV6-2 or TRBV6-3 and TRBJ2-5; 9 nucleotides agree with TRBD2. The germline gives CDR1 MNHEY, CDR2 SVGEGT. The CDR3 consists of 15 residues. V shed 4 bases and J 2 bases; nucleotides not matched to a gene: 5. The CDR3 loop is CASSSPTSGQETQYF. For the CDR3, the DNA is TGTGCCAGCAGTTCCCCGACTAGCGGTCAAGAGACCCAGTACTTC.

The V call is TRBV7-2, the J call TRBJ1-3, with 9 positions matching TRBD1. The J segment lost 0 bases and the V segment lost 3 bases, leaving 6 bases of the junction unmatched. Germline V lookup: CDR1 SGHTA, CDR2 FQGNSA. The CDR3 contains 17 residues. CDR3 coding DNA: TGTGCCAGCAGCTTTTCGGGACAGGGCTTCTCTGGAAACACCATATATTTT. Translating gives CASSFSGQGFSGNTIYF.

The chain is built from TRBV7-2 and TRBJ2-3; TRBD2 might be the D (7 bases). CDR3 length: 14 residues. CDR1 is SGHTA, CDR2 FQGNSA, per germline. V lost 8 bases and J lost 4, with 16 bases in between. Written as DNA, the CDR3 is TGTGCCAGCCAGAAAGGGGGGGCTTCAGATACGCAGTATTTT. Protein: CASQKGGASDTQYF.

The chain is built from TRBV15 and TRBJ2-1; 12 nucleotides match TRBD2. The germline V gene encodes CDR1 LNHNV and CDR2 YYDKDF (reference sequence). The length of the CDR3 is 21 residues. V shed 0 bases and J 4 bases; nucleotides not matched to a gene: 16. CDR3 sequence: CATSRDGNAPSGRERYNEQFF. The CDR3 DNA is TGTGCCACCAGCAGAGATGGGAATGCTCCTAGCGGGAGGGAGAGATACAATGAGCAGTTCTTC. Full variable domain (rest looked up from reference TRBV15 and TRBJ2-1): DAMVIQNPRYQVTQFGKPVTLSCSQTLNHNVMYWYQQKSSQAPKLLFHYYDKDFNNEADTPDNFQSRRPNTSFCFLDIRSPGLGDTAMYLCATSRDGNAPSGRERYNEQFFGPGTRLTVL.

This clone was seen a few times. The chain uses TRBV2 and TRBJ2-7; 9 nucleotides match TRBD1. The CDR3 extends over 14 amino acids. The germline gives CDR1 SNHLY, CDR2 FYNNEI. The V segment lost 6 bases and the J segment 0 bases; nucleotides outside the gene matches: 3. Here the CDR3 reads CASRRDRVSYEQYF. In DNA, the CDR3 is TGTGCCAGCAGACGGGACAGGGTCTCCTACGAGCAGTACTTC. The full variable domain, completed using reference TRBV2 and TRBJ2-7, is EPEVTQTPSHQVTQMGQEVILRCVPISNHLYFYWYRQILGQKVEFLVSFYNNEISEKSEIFDDQFSVERPDGSNFTLKIRSTKLEDSAMYFCASRRDRVSYEQYFGPGTRLTVT.